The 28 T cell receptor beta chains below all came from one sample that was sequenced in a study of blood T cell repertoires in COVID-19 (dated by TCRdb to between 2020 and 2021). Library preparation employed the immunoSEQ multiplex PCR assay. The clones in this table, taken by TCRdb from immuneACCESS, are in-frame only. Not every clone is retained; where verified, under half of the shortfall comes from an unresolved V gene, and the cause of the rest is unknown. This sample comprises 150,000 to 200,000 clones, roughly 84% of them detected only once. Together, the top ten hold 12% to 15% of the sample. The specimen sequenced was PBMCs or T cells enriched from blood (not recorded which). Receptors were obtained from a man aged 50 to 59 who had recovered from COVID-19.

The V and J genes are TRBV2 and TRBJ1-1; 7 nucleotides agree with TRBD1. The CDR3 totals 14 residues. Germline loops: CDR1 SNHLY, CDR2 FYNNEI. Trimming at V came to 5 bases and at J to 0 bases, leaving 3 bases not matched to a gene. The CDR3 DNA reads TGTGCCAGCAGTAAGACAGGGTTGAACACTGAAGCTTTCTTT. Translated, it gives CASSKTGLNTEAFF.

This clone was counted once. The V call is TRBV5-4, the J call TRBJ2-3, with 7 bases matching TRBD2. Germline V gene data show CDR1 as SGHNT and CDR2 as YYREEE (reference sequence). Unmatched junction bases numbered 6, after V lost 2 bases and J lost 3 bases. This CDR3 has 15 amino acids. The CDR3 here is CASSLEGGGTDTQYF. CDR3 sequence (DNA): TGTGCCAGCAGCTTAGAGGGCGGGGGAACAGATACGCAGTATTTT.

The rearrangement joins TRBV19 to TRBJ1-6, with D perhaps TRBD1 (6 bases). V shed 6 bases and J shed 13 bases, with 16 bases lying between them. The CDR3 consists of 13 residues. In germline, CDR1 is LNHDA, CDR2 SQIVND (reference sequence). The CDR3 protein is CASRDGYRDPLHF. CDR3 DNA: TGTGCCAGTAGGGACGGATACAGGGATCCCCTCCACTTT.

The chain links TRBV11-2 to TRBJ2-1; 10 nucleotides line up with TRBD2. The CDR3 covers 16 residues. The J segment lost 4 bases and the V segment lost 2 bases, leaving 5 bases of the junction unmatched. The germline V gene has CDR1 SGHAT and CDR2 FQNNGV. DNA for the CDR3: TGTGCCAGCAGCTTACTAGCGGGGGACCCATACAATGAGCAGTTCTTC. It codes for CASSLLAGDPYNEQFF.

This chain joins TRBV28 and TRBJ2-1, with 10 positions matching TRBD2. The CDR3 totals 15 residues. Losses at the gene ends were 8 bases for V and 6 bases for J; bases not matched to a gene: 10. CDR1 MDHEN and CDR2 SYDVKM come from the germline V gene. CDR3 sequence reads: CASAFGASGGNEQFF. CDR3 in DNA: TGTGCCAGCGCATTCGGGGCTAGCGGGGGCAATGAGCAGTTCTTC.

This clone was seen more than once but under ten times. The rearrangement uses TRBV7-9 and TRBJ1-1; D might be TRBD1 (6 bases). CDR1 SEHNR and CDR2 FQNEAQ come from the germline V gene (reference sequence). This CDR3 region has 11 residues. With 7 bases removed from V and 8 bases from J, the gap between germline ends came to 11 bases. CDR3 amino acids: CASTRDIEAFF. The CDR3 DNA is TGTGCCAGCACCAGGGACATCGAAGCTTTCTTT. Combining the CDR3 with reference TRBV7-9 and TRBJ1-1 gives the whole variable domain DTGVSQNPRHKITKRGQNVTFRCDPISEHNRLYWYRQTLGQGPEFLTYFQNEAQLEKSRLLSDRFSAERPKGSFSTLEIQRTEQGDSAMYLCASTRDIEAFFGQGTRLTVV.

J is TRBJ2-7 and V is TRBV4-1; perhaps TRBD1 as D (6 bases). The CDR3 length is 15 residues. V lost 2 bases and J lost 3, with 14 bases in between. Germline lookup yields CDR1 MGHRA and CDR2 YSYEKL. The CDR3 spells CASSQQETGNYEQYF. The CDR3 DNA is TGCGCCAGCAGCCAACAGGAAACAGGGAACTACGAGCAGTACTTC.

V usage is TRBV15 and J usage is TRBJ1-2; no reliable D call. CDR3 length equals 14 residues. Germline lookup yields CDR1 LNHNV and CDR2 YYDKDF (reference sequence). V shed 1 base and J shed 4 bases, with 10 bases lying between them. The DNA for the CDR3 is TGTGCCACCAGCAGAGTCGAGGGTTCCTATGGCTACACCTTC. It codes for CATSRVEGSYGYTF. The full variable domain, with the rest looked up from reference TRBV15 and TRBJ1-2, is DAMVIQNPRYQVTQFGKPVTLSCSQTLNHNVMYWYQQKSSQAPKLLFHYYDKDFNNEADTPDNFQSRRPNTSFCFLDIRSPGLGDTAMYLCATSRVEGSYGYTFGSGTRLTVV.

Of note for this clone: With a much larger clone just one base away, this may be a read error. The sample contains more than one DNA sequence encoding this CDR3. The chain is built from TRBV15 and TRBJ2-5; D is ambiguous. Germline lookup yields CDR1 LNHNV and CDR2 YYDKDF (reference sequence). V was clipped by 0 bases and J by 5 bases, with 4 bases between them. The CDR3 runs 12 residues. Here the CDR3 reads CATSRDVETQYF. The CDR3 DNA is TGTGCCACCAGCAGAGACGTGGAGACCCAGTACTTC.

This chain joins TRBV7-9 and TRBJ2-5, with TRBD1 matching 11 bases. V shed 5 bases and J 7 bases; nucleotides not matched to a gene: 15. This CDR3 contains 17 residues. Germline CDR1 reads SEHNR; CDR2 reads FQNEAQ (reference sequence). The chain's CDR3 is CASSPGTGGLTLVTQYF. The CDR3 region has the DNA TGTGCCAGCAGCCCCGGGACAGGGGGTCTTACATTGGTGACCCAGTACTTC.

CDR3: CASSQGTSGGNEQFF. In DNA, the CDR3 is TGCGCCAGCAGCCAAGGAACTAGCGGGGGCAATGAGCAGTTCTTC. V and J are TRBV4-1 and TRBJ2-1, with TRBD2 matching over 11 bases. This CDR3 has 15 amino acids. From germline, CDR1 is MGHRA and CDR2 YSYEKL. Trimming at V came to 1 base and at J to 6 bases, leaving 2 bases not matched to a gene.

The rearrangement links TRBV7-2 to TRBJ1-2, with 11 nucleotides matching TRBD1. The V gene end was trimmed by 3 bases and the J gene end by 8 bases; junction bases not matched to a gene: 5. Germline CDR1 reads SGHTA; CDR2 reads FQGNSA. The CDR3 has 14 residues. The CDR3 here is CASSLDRGRGGYTF. DNA for the CDR3: TGTGCCAGCAGCTTGGACAGGGGGCGCGGCGGCTACACCTTC. Variable domain in full (rest from reference TRBV7-2 and TRBJ1-2): GAGVSQSPSNKVTEKGKDVELRCDPISGHTALYWYRQSLGQGLEFLIYFQGNSAPDKSGLPSDRFSAERTGGSVSTLTIQRTQQEDSAVYLCASSLDRGRGGYTFGSGTRLTVV.

The chain carries TRBV6-6 and TRBJ2-7; 10 bases are shared with TRBD2. Trimming at V came to 6 bases and at J to 4 bases, leaving 15 bases not matched to a gene. Germline CDR1 is MNHNY and CDR2 is SVGAGI (reference sequence). There are 17 residues in the CDR3. CDR3 coding DNA: TGTGCCAGCAGGCGATCCTCCAGCGGGGGGGGTATGTACGAGCAGTACTTC. This encodes CASRRSSSGGGMYEQYF.

The chain combines TRBV7-3 with TRBJ2-6, with 10 bases lining up with TRBD2. The CDR3 is 17 residues long. The junction had 3 bases not matched to a gene; V was cut back by 4 bases and J by 0 bases. In germline, CDR1 is SGHTA, CDR2 FQGTGA. This CDR3 is CASSSGLADSGANVLTF. In DNA, the CDR3 is TGTGCCAGCAGCTCCGGACTAGCGGACTCTGGGGCCAACGTCCTGACTTTC.

V gene TRBV24-1 combines with J gene TRBJ1-5; D not resolved. V was trimmed by 7 bases and J by 2 bases, leaving 8 bases between them. There are 13 residues in the CDR3. Germline V lookup: CDR1 KGHDR, CDR2 SFDVKD. The CDR3 here is CATRESGNQPQHF. In DNA, the CDR3 is TGTGCCACCAGGGAGAGTGGCAATCAGCCCCAGCATTTT.

The chain links TRBV20-1 to TRBJ1-2; TRBD1 matches at 7 bases. The CDR3 loop spans 10 amino acids. The junction had 3 bases not matched to a gene; V was cut back by 8 bases and J by 6 bases. Germline loops: CDR1 DFQATT, CDR2 SNEGSKA (reference sequence). CDR3 sequence: CSNTGDGYTF. The CDR3 bases are TGCAGTAACACAGGGGATGGCTACACCTTC.

This sequence joins TRBV2 and TRBJ1-5, with 8 bases matching TRBD1. The length of the CDR3 is 14 residues. The ends lost 3 bases at V and 9 bases at J; junction bases unmatched: 7. CDR1 is SNHLY, CDR2 FYNNEI, per germline. CDR3 region: CASSETGAGAPQHF. CDR3 coding DNA: TGTGCCAGCAGTGAGACAGGGGCCGGGGCGCCCCAGCATTTT.

This chain links TRBV6-1 with TRBJ1-3; D gene unclear. Between the trimmed V and J ends, which lost 1 base and 4 bases, there was a span of 8 bases. CDR1 MNHNS and CDR2 SASEGT come from the germline V gene. This CDR3 spans 14 amino acids. The CDR3 region has the DNA TGTGCCAGCAGTGAAGGCTTCGGGGGAAACACCATATATTTT. It codes for CASSEGFGGNTIYF.

The chain combines TRBV3-1 (or the pseudogene TRBV3-2) with TRBJ2-5; 9 nucleotides agree with TRBD1. This CDR3 region has 16 residues. CDR1 and CDR2 from the germline V gene are LGHDT and YNNKEL (reference sequence). After removal of 2 bases from V and 2 bases from J, the junction contained 6 bases not matched to a gene. DNA for the CDR3: TGTGCCAGCAGCCAAAGCCCGACAGGGGGGCAAGAGACCCAGTACTTC. It translates to CASSQSPTGGQETQYF.

The rearrangement uses TRBV21-1 and TRBJ1-5; TRBD1 is the table's D call, not checked against the DNA. TRBV21-1 is flagged as a pseudogene. This CDR3 spans 17 amino acids. The CDR3 DNA is TGTGCCAGCAGCAAAGAGGGCAGGGGGGATAGCAATCAGCCCCAGCATTTT. Protein product: CASSKEGRGDSNQPQHF.

V usage is TRBV30 and J usage is TRBJ1-2, with 9 positions matching TRBD1. Germline V gene sequence: CDR1 GTSNPN, CDR2 SVGIG (reference sequence). The CDR3 runs 14 residues. V was clipped by 3 bases and J by 6 bases; unmatched bases: 8. The DNA for the CDR3 is TGTGCCTGGAGCCTCCGGGACAGGGATGATGGCTACACCTTC. Translation: CAWSLRDRDDGYTF.

The rearrangement joins TRBV7-2 to TRBJ2-7; 8 bases agree with TRBD2. CDR3 length: 18 amino acids. The germline V gene encodes CDR1 SGHTA and CDR2 FQGNSA. V was pared by 1 base and J by 1 base, with 12 bases of the junction left unmatched. The CDR3 coding sequence is TGTGCCAGCAGCTTAGGCGTTCCGGGACTAGGCGGGTCCTACGAGCAGTACTTC. Protein: CASSLGVPGLGGSYEQYF.

The rearrangement uses TRBV28 and TRBJ1-4; D is perhaps TRBD1 (6 bases). The CDR3 is 15 residues long. Trimming took off 3 bases at V and 5 bases at J, with 13 bases between the two ends. From germline, CDR1 is MDHEN and CDR2 SYDVKM. This CDR3 is CASSFQPGTNEKLFF. Written as DNA, the CDR3 is TGTGCCAGCAGTTTCCAACCGGGGACAAATGAAAAACTGTTTTTT.

This clone was found a few times. The gene calls are TRBV5-5 and TRBJ1-5, with D perhaps TRBD1 (6 bases). The ends were cut back, 4 bases at V and 3 bases at J, with 14 bases in the middle. The CDR3 is 15 residues long. CDR1 is SGHKS, CDR2 YYEKEE, per germline (reference sequence). CDR3 coding DNA: TGTGCCAGCAGCCGTAAAGGGACACCCAATCAGCCCCAGCATTTT. The encoded protein is CASSRKGTPNQPQHF.

The chain links TRBV6-5 to TRBJ1-3; D gene uncertain. Looked up from germline, CDR1 is MNHEY and CDR2 is SVGAGI. The CDR3 totals 14 residues. V was trimmed by 6 bases and J by 3 bases, leaving 12 bases between them. The DNA of the CDR3 is TGTGCCAGCAGCCCGAGGGATTATGGAAACACCATATATTTT. Protein sequence: CASSPRDYGNTIYF.

This chain connects TRBV5-1 to TRBJ2-7; 8 nucleotides align to TRBD2. The germline CDR1 and CDR2 sequences are SGHRS and YFSETQ. The trim removed 1 base at V and 1 base at J, leaving 4 bases unmatched. The CDR3 has 15 residues. The CDR3 region is CASSLSTSGSYEQYF. The CDR3 nucleotides read TGCGCCAGCAGCTTGTCTACTAGCGGTTCCTACGAGCAGTACTTC.

V usage is TRBV2 and J usage is TRBJ1-4, with a tentative D call TRBD1 (5 bases). The CDR3 extends over 16 amino acids. Germline V lookup: CDR1 SNHLY, CDR2 FYNNEI. V was clipped by 7 bases and J by 3 bases, with 18 bases between them. As DNA, the CDR3 is TGTGCCAGCAAAATGGTAGGGGCCGGCCCTAATGAAAAACTGTTTTTT. This sequence encodes CASKMVGAGPNEKLFF.

The chain has TRBV6-1 and TRBJ1-3; D is undetermined. V was pared by 3 bases and J by 0 bases, with 3 bases between. Germline V gene sequence: CDR1 MNHNS, CDR2 SASEGT. The CDR3 has 13 residues. CDR3 bases: TGTGCCAGCAGTGACCTCTCTGGAAACACCATATATTTT. Its translation is CASSDLSGNTIYF.